The 29 T cell receptor beta chains reported below all come from one sample, sequenced in a study of shared clonotypes between healthy human individuals. Repertoires were generated with immunoSEQ multiplex PCR, while TCRdb's copy carries only in-frame clones and drops some. The sample carries 2,500,000 or so clones, around nine tenths recorded once. The sequencing input was naive CD4+ T cells sorted from blood. The subset: CD45RA+ positively selected. The source is a man younger than 35 in good health.

The chain is built from TRBV7-8 and TRBJ2-1, with 10 bases that match TRBD2. Trimming at V came to 0 bases and at J to 1 base, leaving 6 bases not matched to a gene. Per the germline V gene, CDR1 is SGHVS and CDR2 is FQNEAQ. This CDR3 has 18 amino acids. The CDR3 DNA follows: TGTGCCAGCAGCTTAGCGGGTAATAGCGGGAGGTCCTACAATGAGCAGTTCTTC. The encoded protein is CASSLAGNSGRSYNEQFF. The full variable domain, completed using reference TRBV7-8 and TRBJ2-1, is GAGVSQSPRYKVAKRGQDVALRCDPISGHVSLFWYQQALGQGPEFLTYFQNEAQLDKSGLPSDRFFAERPEGSVSTLKIQRTQQEDSAVYLCASSLAGNSGRSYNEQFFGPGTRLTVL.

V and J are TRBV5-4 and TRBJ2-2; no definite D call. The V end was cut by 0 bases, the J end by 0 bases, with 9 bases between. Germline V gene sequence: CDR1 SGHNT, CDR2 YYREEE (reference sequence). The CDR3 runs 16 residues. The CDR3, as DNA: TGTGCCAGCAGCTTGGTTGCTGGGGCGAACACCGGGGAGCTGTTTTTT. Translation: CASSLVAGANTGELFF.

This clone was found a few times. This chain links TRBV6-1 with TRBJ1-1; D is undetermined. The CDR3 has 15 amino acids. Germline-derived CDR1 and CDR2 are MNHNS and SASEGT. Trimming shortened V by 7 bases and J by 1 base, and 16 bases separated the two germline ends. The CDR3 loop is CASKRAREGNTEAFF. The CDR3 DNA follows: TGTGCCAGCAAACGAGCTCGGGAGGGGAACACTGAAGCTTTCTTT.

This chain joins TRBV7-9 and TRBJ2-3, with 9 nucleotides matching TRBD2. CDR1 SEHNR and CDR2 FQNEAQ come from the germline V gene (reference sequence). The CDR3 covers 15 residues. Trimming removed 5 bases from V and 10 bases from J; junction bases left unmatched: 13. The CDR3 loop is CASSADSSGGPPQYF. CDR3 in DNA: TGTGCCAGCAGCGCGGACAGTAGCGGGGGCCCCCCGCAGTATTTT.

The chain carries TRBV2 and TRBJ2-7; 11 bases map to TRBD2. The V and J ends lost 7 bases and 3 bases, in that order; junction bases with no gene match: 14. Germline values: CDR1 SNHLY, CDR2 FYNNEI. This CDR3 is built from 17 residues. The CDR3 DNA is TGTGCCAGCATCGCTGGGCTAGCGGGAGGTCCCCTCTACGAGCAGTACTTC. It translates to CASIAGLAGGPLYEQYF.

The chain has TRBV6-5 and TRBJ2-7; tentative D call: TRBD1 (6 bases). Trimming removed 8 bases at V and 1 base at J, with 18 bases between. The CDR3 is 15 amino acids. In germline, CDR1 is MNHEY, CDR2 SVGAGI. The CDR3 DNA follows: TGTGCCAGCGGAGCACAGGGCAGTTCTTCCTACGAGCAGTACTTC. Its protein is CASGAQGSSSYEQYF.

A remark on this clone: The sample contains more than one DNA sequence encoding this CDR3. The V call is TRBV5-1, the J call TRBJ2-5; D may be TRBD1 (6 bases). Germline loops: CDR1 SGHRS, CDR2 YFSETQ. V lost 4 bases, J lost 3 bases, and 10 bases lay in between. CDR3 length equals 13 residues. Here the CDR3 reads CASSLPGEETQYF. The CDR3 coding sequence is TGCGCCAGCAGCCTTCCAGGGGAAGAGACCCAGTACTTC.

The V gene is TRBV2, the J gene TRBJ2-7; 11 nucleotides align to TRBD2. Germline-derived CDR1 and CDR2 are SNHLY and FYNNEI. V gave up 5 bases and J gave up 7 bases; unmatched junction bases: 13. This CDR3 is built from 16 residues. In DNA form, the CDR3 reads TGTGCCAGCAGTCCTCAACTAGCGGGAGTATCAAGGGAGCAGTACTTC. It translates to CASSPQLAGVSREQYF.

The rearrangement uses TRBV2 and TRBJ1-6, with D unclear. V was trimmed by 3 bases and J by 8 bases, leaving 14 bases between them. Germline V CDR1 and CDR2: SNHLY, FYNNEI. The CDR3 extends over 15 amino acids. This CDR3 reads CASSDQSTNHSPLHF. The CDR3 DNA reads as TGTGCCAGCAGTGACCAATCGACCAACCATTCACCCCTCCACTTT.

J is TRBJ2-7 and V is TRBV6-6, with D perhaps matching TRBD1 (5 bases). Per germline, CDR1 MNHNY and CDR2 SVGAGI (reference sequence). The V end was cut by 6 bases, the J end by 1 base, with 7 bases between. The CDR3 covers 12 residues. As DNA, the CDR3 is TGTGCCAGCAGCGACAGATCCTACGAGCAGTACTTC. This gives the protein CASSDRSYEQYF.

The V and J genes are TRBV30 and TRBJ1-2, with 9 positions matching TRBD1. Unmatched junction bases numbered 6, after V lost 2 bases and J lost 5 bases. Looked up from germline, CDR1 is GTSNPN and CDR2 is SVGIG (reference sequence). The CDR3 spans 14 residues. DNA for the CDR3: TGTGCCTGGAGTTTACAGGGGGCGGGTTATGGCTACACCTTC. This encodes CAWSLQGAGYGYTF.

The CDR3 spells CASSVTSGAPETQYF. The CDR3 DNA reads TGCGCCAGCAGCGTGACTAGCGGGGCCCCGGAGACCCAGTACTTC. The chain is built from TRBV5-1 and TRBJ2-5; 11 bases fit TRBD2. This CDR3 is 15 amino acids long. J was trimmed by 5 bases and V by 4 bases; bases with no gene match: 7. The germline CDR1 and CDR2 sequences are SGHRS and YFSETQ.

The genes are TRBV6-1 and TRBJ2-7, with TRBD2 matching over 7 bases. CDR1 MNHNS and CDR2 SASEGT come from the germline V gene. Germline trimming cut 8 bases from V and 4 bases from J; bases unmatched to any gene: 11. The CDR3 consists of 14 residues. CDR3 sequence reads: CASWGGTFLYEQYF. The CDR3 DNA reads TGTGCCAGCTGGGGAGGGACCTTTCTTTACGAGCAGTACTTC.

The chain links TRBV19 to TRBJ2-7, with 8 bases fitting TRBD1. This CDR3 is 15 amino acids long. V was pared by 3 bases and J by 1 base, with 5 bases of the junction left unmatched. Per germline, CDR1 LNHDA and CDR2 SQIVND (reference sequence). Here the CDR3 DNA reads TGTGCCAGTAGTATCTTGGGGACAGGATCCTACGAGCAGTACTTC. This sequence encodes CASSILGTGSYEQYF.

The J gene is TRBJ2-5, the V gene TRBV29-1, with D tentatively TRBD1 (7 bases). CDR1 is SQVTM, CDR2 ANQGSEA, per germline. V lost 4 bases to trimming and J lost 7 bases, with 25 bases between them. This CDR3 region has 16 residues. The CDR3 here is CSVVWAGQTKKWTQYF. DNA of the CDR3: TGCAGCGTTGTTTGGGCGGGACAGACCAAGAAGTGGACCCAGTACTTC. Using reference TRBV29-1 and TRBJ2-5 for the parts outside the CDR3, the full variable domain is SAVISQKPSRDICQRGTSLTIQCQVDSQVTMMFWYRQQPGQSLTLIATANQGSEATYESGFVIDKFPISRPNLTFSTLTVSNMSPEDSSIYLCSVVWAGQTKKWTQYFGPGTRLLVL.

The chain is built from TRBV11-2 and TRBJ2-3, with TRBD1 identical over 8 bases. Germline V CDR1 and CDR2: SGHAT, FQNNGV. This CDR3 spans 15 amino acids. Losses at the gene ends were 5 bases for V and 0 bases for J; bases not matched to a gene: 4. The CDR3 nucleotides are TGTGCCAGCAGCCCAGGGGGCTTCAGCACAGATACGCAGTATTTT. Residues: CASSPGGFSTDTQYF.

This clone occurred once. The gene calls are TRBV5-1 and TRBJ2-1; 7 bases align to TRBD1. J was trimmed by 9 bases and V by 0 bases; bases with no gene match: 3. This CDR3 spans 13 amino acids. Germline V CDR1 and CDR2: SGHRS, YFSETQ. CDR3: CASSLDRGFEQFF. Written as DNA, the CDR3 is TGCGCCAGCAGCTTGGACAGGGGATTTGAGCAGTTCTTC. Supplemented by reference TRBV5-1 and TRBJ2-1, the full variable domain reads KAGVTQTPRYLIKTRGQQVTLSCSPISGHRSVSWYQQTPGQGLQFLFEYFSETQRNKGNFPGRFSGRQFSNSRSEMNVSTLELGDSALYLCASSLDRGFEQFFGPGTRLTVL.

The J gene is TRBJ2-1, the V gene TRBV19; possibly TRBD1 for D (6 bases). Germline assignment: CDR1 LNHDA and CDR2 SQIVND (reference sequence). This CDR3 contains 14 residues. Trimming pared 3 bases from V and 6 bases from J, leaving 12 bases between. Here the CDR3 DNA reads TGTGCCAGTAGTATCAGGGGAGACATCAATGAGCAGTTCTTC. This translates into CASSIRGDINEQFF. Looking up the rest from reference TRBV19 and TRBJ2-1 gives the full variable domain: DGGITQSPKYLFRKEGQNVTLSCEQNLNHDAMYWYRQDPGQGLRLIYYSQIVNDFQKGDIAEGYSVSREKKESFPLTVTSAQKNPTAFYLCASSIRGDINEQFFGPGTRLTVL.

The chain recombines TRBV6-6 with TRBJ2-1; 7 bases map to TRBD1. The CDR3 covers 14 residues. Germline CDR1 is MNHNY and CDR2 is SVGAGI (reference sequence). The trim removed 5 bases at V and 4 bases at J, leaving 5 bases unmatched. In DNA, the CDR3 is TGTGCCAGCAGTACCCCACAGGGGTACAATGAGCAGTTCTTC. Protein sequence: CASSTPQGYNEQFF.

The V gene is TRBV2, the J gene TRBJ1-3, with D tentatively TRBD1 (6 bases). The V and J ends lost 8 bases and 2 bases respectively, with 19 bases between them. The V gene's germline CDR1 is SNHLY and CDR2 FYNNEI. There are 16 residues in the CDR3. The CDR3 region has the DNA TGTGCCAGCGGGGCCCAGGGGTTGGCCACTGGAAACACCATATATTTT. This translates into CASGAQGLATGNTIYF.

J is TRBJ2-1 and V is TRBV5-1; 7 bases map to TRBD1. CDR3 size: 15 residues. V lost 4 bases, J lost 2 bases, and 6 bases stayed unmatched. The germline CDR1 and CDR2 sequences are SGHRS and YFSETQ. CDR3 region: CASSTAGTAYNEQFF. CDR3 sequence (DNA): TGCGCCAGCAGCACCGCCGGGACAGCCTACAATGAGCAGTTCTTC.

Turning to this clone: The identical CDR3 is also encoded by other nucleotide sequences in the sample. The chain couples TRBV5-4 to TRBJ2-6; tentatively, D is TRBD1 (5 bases). Looked up from germline, CDR1 is SGHNT and CDR2 is YYREEE (reference sequence). The CDR3 consists of 15 residues. V was clipped by 2 bases and J by 0 bases, with 6 bases between them. This CDR3 reads CASSLDSSGANVLTF. The CDR3 region has the DNA TGTGCCAGCAGCTTAGACAGCTCTGGGGCCAACGTCCTGACTTTC.

The V gene is TRBV6-1, the J gene TRBJ2-3, with 10 bases that match TRBD1. Germline loops: CDR1 MNHNS, CDR2 SASEGT. Trimming took 6 bases from V and 4 from J; bases not matched to a gene: 4. The CDR3 runs to 14 residues. The CDR3 spells CASSAGTGADTQYF. The CDR3 nucleotides are TGTGCCAGCAGCGCCGGGACAGGGGCAGATACGCAGTATTTT.

J is TRBJ2-6 and V is TRBV10-2; D call uncertain. Germline CDR1 WSHSY, CDR2 SAAADI. The CDR3 totals 16 residues. Trimming took 0 bases from V and 0 from J, leaving 6 bases between them. The CDR3, as DNA: TGCGCCAGCAGTGAGTCTGTTGTCTCTGGGGCCAACGTCCTGACTTTC. Protein product: CASSESVVSGANVLTF.

This chain joins TRBV4-3 and TRBJ1-4; D is unresolved. CDR3 length: 13 amino acids. The germline V gene has CDR1 LGHNA and CDR2 YSLEER. The V and J ends lost 11 bases and 5 bases respectively, with 15 bases between them. The CDR3 region is CASQNTKNEKLFF. The CDR3 DNA is TGCGCCTCACAAAATACGAAGAATGAAAAACTGTTTTTT.

The chain joins TRBV6-1 to TRBJ1-6; 7 bases agree with TRBD1. Germline CDR1 is MNHNS and CDR2 is SASEGT. Trimming cost V 4 bases and J 9 bases; bases outside gene matches: 12. This CDR3 has 16 residues. The CDR3: CASSATGSLPFSPLHF. The CDR3 DNA is TGTGCCAGCAGTGCGACAGGGTCACTCCCATTTTCACCCCTCCACTTT.

The chain has TRBV7-9 and TRBJ1-1; the D gene is possibly TRBD1 (6 bases). The CDR3 covers 13 residues. Germline-derived CDR1 and CDR2 are SEHNR and FQNEAQ (reference sequence). The V gene lost 3 bases and the J gene lost 4 bases, with 9 bases spanning the gap. The CDR3 bases are TGTGCCAGCAGCTTTGGGACACTCACTGAAGCTTTCTTT. It specifies CASSFGTLTEAFF. Filled out from reference TRBV7-9 and TRBJ1-1, the complete variable domain reads DTGVSQNPRHKITKRGQNVTFRCDPISEHNRLYWYRQTLGQGPEFLTYFQNEAQLEKSRLLSDRFSAERPKGSFSTLEIQRTEQGDSAMYLCASSFGTLTEAFFGQGTRLTVV.

The CDR3 region has the DNA TGTGCCAGCAGCGTAGCCAACAGGGTGCCCTATGGCTACACCTTC. It is translated as CASSVANRVPYGYTF. This chain links TRBV9 with TRBJ1-2, with a tentative D call TRBD1 (6 bases). The CDR3 runs to 15 residues. Trimming cost V 0 bases and J 4 bases, with 13 bases left between them. In germline, CDR1 is SGDLS, CDR2 YYNGEE. Full variable domain (remainder filled in from reference TRBV9 and TRBJ1-2): DSGVTQTPKHLITATGQRVTLRCSPRSGDLSVYWYQQSLDQGLQFLIQYYNGEERAKGNILERFSAQQFPDLHSELNLSSLELGDSALYFCASSVANRVPYGYTFGSGTRLTVV.

This clone has at least ten counts. The chain employs TRBV19 and TRBJ1-5; D gene unclear. CDR1 and CDR2 (germline): LNHDA, SQIVND (reference sequence). The CDR3 is 12 amino acids. Trimming stripped 7 bases from V and 5 bases from J, with 9 bases between. The CDR3 loop is CASTTSYQPQHF. DNA of the CDR3: TGTGCCAGTACGACATCGTATCAGCCCCAGCATTTT.